This T cell receptor beta chain was found in a study of cytomegalovirus exposure and HLA in healthy donors. Whole-study context: Samples from HLA-typed donors yielded 65 million to 85 million unique TCRs in an early data release. Study results and limitations: As a later analysis showed, a missense DCLRE1C variant was linked to trimming of TCR beta V- and J-genes.

Nominally healthy donors were sampled, though unrecorded immune exposures were likely. In regard to this clone: The antigen is undetermined.

The PCR employed 60 Vbeta primers together with 13 Jbeta primers. The protocol was immunoSEQ multiplex PCR, while the TCRdb copy is restricted to in-frame clones and leaves out a portion. The table records more than 85,000 clones, approximately 76% of them present only once. Trimming shortened V by 3 bases and J by 9 bases, and 12 bases separated the two germline ends. CDR3 length equals 13 residues. Germline V lookup: CDR1 MNHNS, CDR2 SASEGT. This sequence joins TRBV6-1 and TRBJ2-1, with D tentatively TRBD2 (7 bases). The sample taken for sequencing was PBMCs. The receptor was isolated from a woman between 50 and 59 years old in good health and CMV-seropositive. CDR3 sequence reads: CASSESRGAEQFF. In DNA form, the CDR3 reads TGTGCCAGCAGTGAGTCCCGGGGGGCTGAGCAGTTCTTC.